One and the same sample provided the 15 T cell receptor beta chains below, sequenced in a study of lymphopenia after photon versus proton radiotherapy. The assay was immunoSEQ multiplex PCR, and TCRdb's table has in-frame clones only and misses some. The top ten hold around 4.5% of the sample, which has 150,000 to 200,000 clones, 75% to 90% seen once. Sequencing was performed on peripheral blood, taken from a patient treated with photon-based radiotherapy. These receptors all come from a man over 45 with gastric cancer.

The chain links TRBV5-1 to TRBJ2-5, with 9 bases identical to TRBD2. The CDR3 extends over 17 amino acids. Per germline, CDR1 SGHRS and CDR2 YFSETQ. The V gene end was trimmed by 0 bases and the J gene end by 5 bases; junction bases not matched to a gene: 11. CDR3 amino acids: CASSLGPSAGGRETQYF. The CDR3 bases are TGCGCCAGCAGCTTGGGGCCCTCGGCGGGAGGGCGCGAGACCCAGTACTTC.

This clone was counted once. The rearrangement joins TRBV19 to TRBJ2-3; D possibly matches TRBD1 or TRBD2 (5 bases each). From germline, CDR1 is LNHDA and CDR2 SQIVND (reference sequence). The V and J ends lost 5 bases and 4 bases respectively, with 13 bases between them. The CDR3 length is 14 residues. The CDR3 protein is CASSPGRAADTQYF. CDR3 DNA: TGTGCCAGTAGTCCGGGACGGGCAGCAGATACGCAGTATTTT. The full variable domain, in which reference TRBV19 and TRBJ2-3 provide the parts outside the CDR3, is DGGITQSPKYLFRKEGQNVTLSCEQNLNHDAMYWYRQDPGQGLRLIYYSQIVNDFQKGDIAEGYSVSREKKESFPLTVTSAQKNPTAFYLCASSPGRAADTQYFGPGTRLTVL.

In DNA, the CDR3 is TGTGCCAGCAAAAGGGGCGGGAGCACAGATACGCAGTATTTT. The encoded protein is CASKRGGSTDTQYF. The V and J genes are TRBV6-5 and TRBJ2-3, with D perhaps matching TRBD1 or TRBD2 (5 bases each). Trimming took 7 bases from V and 0 from J, leaving 11 bases between them. CDR3 length: 14 amino acids. Germline CDR1 is MNHEY and CDR2 is SVGAGI.

The chain couples TRBV30 to TRBJ2-1; D not resolved. This CDR3 region has 12 residues. From germline, CDR1 is GTSNPN and CDR2 SVGIG (reference sequence). V was cut by 1 base and J by 8 bases, with 9 bases left in between. The CDR3 loop reads CAWSALGDEQFF. In DNA, the CDR3 is TGTGCCTGGAGTGCCCTAGGCGATGAGCAGTTCTTC.

This sequence joins TRBV6-6 and TRBJ2-7, with D perhaps assigned TRBD1 or TRBD2 (5 bases each). The V gene's germline CDR1 is MNHNY and CDR2 SVGAGI (reference sequence). The length of the CDR3 is 14 residues. Deletions cut 2 bases from V and 2 bases from J, with 10 bases between. The CDR3: CASSYERGAYEQYF. The CDR3 DNA follows: TGTGCCAGCAGTTACGAGAGGGGAGCCTACGAGCAGTACTTC.

The J gene is TRBJ2-1, the V gene TRBV7-2; a weak D match, TRBD2 (5 bases). Trimming pared 5 bases from V and 0 bases from J, leaving 14 bases between. Germline V gene data show CDR1 as SGHTA and CDR2 as FQGNSA. CDR3 length: 16 amino acids. The CDR3 nucleotides read TGTGCCAGCAGCGTTAGCGCCACGAGCTCCTACAATGAGCAGTTCTTC. Residues: CASSVSATSSYNEQFF.

V gene TRBV4-1 combines with J gene TRBJ1-2, with no clear D. The CDR3 is made up of 14 amino acids. Germline lookup yields CDR1 MGHRA and CDR2 YSYEKL. V dropped 1 base and J dropped 0 bases, with 6 bases sitting between them. As DNA, the CDR3 is TGCGCCAGCAGCCAAGCCGCGGCTAACTATGGCTACACCTTC. Its translation: CASSQAAANYGYTF.

The rearrangement joins TRBV2 to TRBJ2-1; a possible D gene is TRBD2 (6 bases). The CDR3 extends over 15 amino acids. CDR1 and CDR2 from the germline V gene are SNHLY and FYNNEI. Trimming took off 11 bases at V and 2 bases at J, with 19 bases between the two ends. The CDR3: CAGSEEWGAYNEQFF. CDR3 nucleotide sequence: TGTGCCGGCTCGGAGGAGTGGGGGGCCTACAATGAGCAGTTCTTC.

The chain joins TRBV28 to TRBJ2-2, with 7 bases matching TRBD2. The ends lost 7 bases at V and 4 bases at J; junction bases unmatched: 15. The germline V gene has CDR1 MDHEN and CDR2 SYDVKM. The CDR3 runs to 17 residues. Written as DNA, the CDR3 is TGTGCCAGCACTAGCGGACTCTTCCGTGGGGGCACCGGGGAGCTGTTTTTT. Translating it yields CASTSGLFRGGTGELFF. Supplemented by reference TRBV28 and TRBJ2-2, the full variable domain reads DVKVTQSSRYLVKRTGEKVFLECVQDMDHENMFWYRQDPGLGLRLIYFSYDVKMKEKGDIPEGYSVSREKKERFSLILESASTNQTSMYLCASTSGLFRGGTGELFFGEGSRLTVL.

In DNA, the CDR3 is TGTGCCAGCAGCTTAACACGGGGCTCTGGAAACACCATATATTTT. Its translation is CASSLTRGSGNTIYF. V is TRBV7-9 and J is TRBJ1-3; D uncertain. The germline gives CDR1 SEHNR, CDR2 FQNEAQ (reference sequence). Trimming cost V 2 bases and J 0 bases, with 8 bases left between them. This CDR3 has 15 residues.

CDR3 loop: CASSRDRTHYNEQFF. The CDR3 DNA sequence: TGTGCCAGCAGCCGGGACAGGACGCACTACAATGAGCAGTTCTTC. The rearrangement uses TRBV5-6 and TRBJ2-1, with TRBD1 matching over 8 bases. J lost 3 bases, V lost 4 bases, and 6 bases had no gene match. This CDR3 comprises 15 residues. The germline CDR1 and CDR2 sequences are SGHDT and YYEEEE.

The rearrangement joins TRBV5-1 to TRBJ1-1; D remains unclear. The germline gives CDR1 SGHRS, CDR2 YFSETQ. This CDR3 contains 16 residues. V lost 0 bases and J lost 1, with 13 bases in between. DNA for the CDR3: TGCGCCAGCAGCTTGGCCCCAAACAGAGGGAACACTGAAGCTTTCTTT. Residues: CASSLAPNRGNTEAFF.

The rearrangement joins TRBV5-4 to TRBJ2-7; D is perhaps TRBD1 or TRBD2 (5 bases each). V was clipped by 5 bases and J by 0 bases, with 15 bases between them. Germline V CDR1 and CDR2: SGHNT, YYREEE (reference sequence). The CDR3 loop spans 15 amino acids. In DNA form, the CDR3 reads TGTGCCAGCAGAAGGGACCGAGTTTCCTCCTACGAGCAGTACTTC. Its translation: CASRRDRVSSYEQYF.

This chain uses TRBV11-2 with TRBJ2-3, with unresolved D. The CDR3 sequence is 12 residues long. Germline lookup yields CDR1 SGHAT and CDR2 FQNNGV. V was shortened by 7 bases and J by 6 bases, with 11 bases between the two germline ends. The CDR3 region is CASTEVLDTQYF. Here the CDR3 DNA reads TGTGCCAGCACCGAGGTTCTGGATACGCAGTATTTT.

The chain carries TRBV6-4 and TRBJ2-7; maybe TRBD2 (5 bases). The germline V gene encodes CDR1 MRHNA and CDR2 SNTAGT. The CDR3 runs 15 residues. With 4 bases removed from V and 0 bases from J, the gap between germline ends came to 13 bases. In DNA, the CDR3 is TGTGCCAGCAGTGTCGAGGAAGGGAGCTCCTACGAGCAGTACTTC. Translated: CASSVEEGSSYEQYF.